This TCR beta chain was documented in a study of blood T cell repertoires in COVID-19. Study information: From the United States, Italy and Spain came samples of acute and convalescent COVID-19. Nucleic acid was either cDNA or gDNA, and it came from T cells, B-cell-depleted T cells, or PBMCs.

The sample holds one count of this clone. Original processing methods: How many nucleated cells were present was estimated from reference gene primer amplification. Data came from immunoSEQ multiplex PCR; TCRdb stores just in-frame clones and leaves some out. The V and J calls and the clone size are those of that table, but D and trimming were determined from the DNA. This sample has roughly 380,000 clones, with about 89% found just once. Per the germline V gene, CDR1 is SGHTA and CDR2 is FQGNSA. Trimming took off 4 bases at V and 0 bases at J, with 13 bases between the two ends. The CDR3 has 15 amino acids.

The material sequenced was PBMCs or T cells enriched from blood (not recorded which). This chain uses TRBV7-2 with TRBJ2-7; D unresolved. This TCR came from a man between 25 and 39 years old who had recovered from COVID-19. As DNA, the CDR3 is TGTGCCAGCAGCTCAGGTGGCAGTAGCTCCTACGAGCAGTACTTC. It translates to CASSSGGSSSYEQYF.